Sequencing of this TCR beta chain was carried out in a study of OX40 agonist ivuxolimab in advanced cancers. Produced via immunoSEQ multiplex PCR; TCRdb's table is partial and in-frame only. This table holds about 120,000 clones, over 75% found once. People who had autoimmune disease history or systemic immunosuppression were excluded. The V gene lost 3 bases and the J gene lost 5 bases, with 9 bases spanning the gap. Looked up from germline, CDR1 is GTSNPN and CDR2 is SVGIG (reference sequence). CDR3 length: 12 residues. The specimen was CD4+ or CD8+ T cells sorted from blood, collected in a trial of the OX40 agonist ivuxolimab. This sequence originates from an adult with an advanced solid tumor such as melanoma, head and neck, liver or kidney cancer. The V call is TRBV30, the J call TRBJ2-3; weak D call: TRBD1 (5 bases). CDR3: CAWRGPGDTQYF. The CDR3 nucleotides are TGTGCCTGGAGGGGGCCAGGAGATACGCAGTATTTT.